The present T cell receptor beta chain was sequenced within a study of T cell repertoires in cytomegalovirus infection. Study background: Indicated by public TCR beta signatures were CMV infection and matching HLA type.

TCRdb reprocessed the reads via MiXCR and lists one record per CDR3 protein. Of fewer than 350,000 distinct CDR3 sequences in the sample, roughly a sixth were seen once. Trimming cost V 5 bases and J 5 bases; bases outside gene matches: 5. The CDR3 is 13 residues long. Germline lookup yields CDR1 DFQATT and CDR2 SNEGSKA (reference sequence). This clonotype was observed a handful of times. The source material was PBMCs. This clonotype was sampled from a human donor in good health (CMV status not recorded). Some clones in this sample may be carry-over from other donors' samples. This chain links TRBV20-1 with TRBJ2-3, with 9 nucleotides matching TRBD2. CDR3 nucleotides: TGCAGTGCTTCGCGGGAGGGGGTAGATACGCAGTATTTT. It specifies CSASREGVDTQYF.